This T cell receptor beta chain was sequenced during a study of control samples from healthy donors and cancer patients. Germline CDR1 is LNHDA and CDR2 is SQIVND (reference sequence). V was pared by 8 bases and J by 0 bases, with 16 bases between. There are 15 residues in the CDR3. The table lists this clone with a few counts. TCRdb keeps only in-frame clones here, not all; method: immunoSEQ multiplex PCR. The repertoire consists of hundreds of thousands of clones, with around 80% occurring once and the leading ten covering less than 15%. The V and J genes are TRBV19 and TRBJ1-1; no reliable D call. Input material: PBMCs. This receptor was identified in a woman aged 55 to 70 with lung cancer. The CDR3 sequence: CASRSRQNMNTEAFF. The CDR3 nucleotides read TGTGCCAGTCGGTCACGGCAGAACATGAACACTGAAGCTTTCTTT. Full variable domain (outside the CDR3, taken from reference TRBV19 and TRBJ1-1): DGGITQSPKYLFRKEGQNVTLSCEQNLNHDAMYWYRQDPGQGLRLIYYSQIVNDFQKGDIAEGYSVSREKKESFPLTVTSAQKNPTAFYLCASRSRQNMNTEAFFGQGTRLTVV.